This TCR beta chain was obtained from a study of T cell responses to AZD1222 COVID-19 vaccine. Study-level results: Once two AZD1222 doses were given, Spike-specific TCR breadth and depth went up.

Sequencing was performed with immunoSEQ multiplex PCR; in TCRdb, only in-frame clones are kept and a portion is missing. The sample comprises under 150,000 clones, roughly 92% of which are singletons, and around 1.1% rests with the top ten. The CDR3 extends over 17 amino acids. From germline, CDR1 is SGHNT and CDR2 YENEEA. Trimming removed 1 base from V and 5 bases from J; junction bases left unmatched: 11. Concerning this clone itself: No antigen is known for it.

The TCR sequence derives from an adult who received the AZD1222 COVID-19 vaccine. Here the sequenced sample was peripheral blood, taken 28 days after the second AZD1222 dose. The genes are TRBV11-3 and TRBJ2-1, with 7 positions matching TRBD1. CDR3 protein: CASSLVPDRPYDNEQFF. The CDR3 coding sequence is TGTGCCAGCAGCTTAGTCCCGGACAGGCCATACGACAATGAGCAGTTCTTC.